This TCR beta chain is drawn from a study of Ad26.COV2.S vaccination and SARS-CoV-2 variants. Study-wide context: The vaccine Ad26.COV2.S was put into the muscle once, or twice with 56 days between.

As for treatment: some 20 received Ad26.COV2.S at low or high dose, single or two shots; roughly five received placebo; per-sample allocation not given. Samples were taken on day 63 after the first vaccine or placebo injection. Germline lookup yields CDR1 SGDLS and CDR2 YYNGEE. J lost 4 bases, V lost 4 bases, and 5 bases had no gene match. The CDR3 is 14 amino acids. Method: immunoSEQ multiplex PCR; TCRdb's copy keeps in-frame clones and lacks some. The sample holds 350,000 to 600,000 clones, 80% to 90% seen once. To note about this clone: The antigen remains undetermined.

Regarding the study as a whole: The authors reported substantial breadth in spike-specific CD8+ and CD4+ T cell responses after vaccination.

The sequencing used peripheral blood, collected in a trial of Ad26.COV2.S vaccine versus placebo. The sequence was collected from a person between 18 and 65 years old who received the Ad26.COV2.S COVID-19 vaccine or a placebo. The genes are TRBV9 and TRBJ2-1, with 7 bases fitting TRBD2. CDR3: CASSPLADYNEQFF. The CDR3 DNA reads TGTGCCAGCAGCCCCCTAGCGGATTACAATGAGCAGTTCTTC.